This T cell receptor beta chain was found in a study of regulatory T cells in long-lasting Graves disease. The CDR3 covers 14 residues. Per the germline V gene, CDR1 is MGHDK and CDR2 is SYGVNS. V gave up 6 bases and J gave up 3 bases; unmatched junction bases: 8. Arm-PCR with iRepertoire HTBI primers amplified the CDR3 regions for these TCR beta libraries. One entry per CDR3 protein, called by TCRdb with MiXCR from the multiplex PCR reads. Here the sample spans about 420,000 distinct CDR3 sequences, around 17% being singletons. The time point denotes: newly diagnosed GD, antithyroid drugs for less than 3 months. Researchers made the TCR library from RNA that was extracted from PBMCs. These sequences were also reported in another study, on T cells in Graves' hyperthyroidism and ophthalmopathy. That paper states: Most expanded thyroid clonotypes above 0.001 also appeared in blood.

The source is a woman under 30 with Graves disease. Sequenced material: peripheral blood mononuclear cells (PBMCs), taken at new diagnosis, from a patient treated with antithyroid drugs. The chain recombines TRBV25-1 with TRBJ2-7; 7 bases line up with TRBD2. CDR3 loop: CASRNAGDHYEQYF. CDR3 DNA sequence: TGTGCCAGCAGGAATGCGGGAGACCACTACGAGCAGTACTTC.